The clone carrying this TCR beta chain was seen at least ten times. No antigen is known for it. Time point denoted: longitudinal time-point 2. With 10-nucleotide random UMIs, 5'RACE was used to make the cDNA. TCRdb re-derived calls from the 5' RACE reads in MiXCR, one entry per CDR3 protein. The sample includes about 80,000 distinct CDR3 sequences, almost 6% of them seen just once. This record belongs to a study of neurological immune-mediated disorders. For the study at large: There were roughly 35 multiple sclerosis patients; approximately 31 were relapsing-remitting and 3 were secondary progressive.

Study-wide points: Among expanded clones, no CDR3 amino acid sequences were shared across subjects, a pattern suggesting private repertoires in all groups. Phylogenetic grouping assigned the repertoires of 18 of 34 multiple sclerosis patients to one related-CDR3 cluster, which constitutes a possible signature.

Germline V gene lookup returns CDR1 SQVTM and CDR2 ANQGSEA. This CDR3 spans 15 amino acids. The germline V and J ends were trimmed by 4 bases and 0 bases, with 13 bases remaining between them. The sequenced sample consisted of PBMCs. The receptor was derived from a woman aged 55-69 years with multiple sclerosis. The V call is TRBV29-1, the J call TRBJ1-5, with D uncertain. CDR3: CSVGLGEDSNQPQHF. The CDR3 region has the DNA TGCAGCGTTGGGTTGGGAGAGGATAGCAATCAGCCCCAGCATTTT.